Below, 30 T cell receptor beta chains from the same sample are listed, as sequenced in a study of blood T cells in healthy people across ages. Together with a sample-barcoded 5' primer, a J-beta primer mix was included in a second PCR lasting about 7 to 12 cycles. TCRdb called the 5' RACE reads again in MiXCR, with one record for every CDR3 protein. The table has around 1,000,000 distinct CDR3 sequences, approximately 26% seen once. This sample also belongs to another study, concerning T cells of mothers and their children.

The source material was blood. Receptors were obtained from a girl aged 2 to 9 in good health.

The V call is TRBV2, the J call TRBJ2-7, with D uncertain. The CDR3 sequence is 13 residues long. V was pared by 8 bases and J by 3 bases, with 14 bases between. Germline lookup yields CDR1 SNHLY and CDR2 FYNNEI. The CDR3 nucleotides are TGTGCCAGCGCCCTCTCCCGTTACTACGAGCAGTACTTC. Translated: CASALSRYYEQYF. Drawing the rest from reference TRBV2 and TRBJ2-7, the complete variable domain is EPEVTQTPSHQVTQMGQEVILRCVPISNHLYFYWYRQILGQKVEFLVSFYNNEISEKSEIFDDQFSVERPDGSNFTLKIRSTKLEDSAMYFCASALSRYYEQYFGPGTRLTVT.

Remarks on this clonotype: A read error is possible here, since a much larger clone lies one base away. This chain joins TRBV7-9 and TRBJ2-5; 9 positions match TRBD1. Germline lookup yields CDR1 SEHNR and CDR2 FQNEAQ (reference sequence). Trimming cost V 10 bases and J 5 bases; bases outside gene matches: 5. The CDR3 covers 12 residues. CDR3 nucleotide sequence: TGTGCCATCGGGGACAGGGATGAGACCCAGTACTTC. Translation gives CAIGDRDETQYF.

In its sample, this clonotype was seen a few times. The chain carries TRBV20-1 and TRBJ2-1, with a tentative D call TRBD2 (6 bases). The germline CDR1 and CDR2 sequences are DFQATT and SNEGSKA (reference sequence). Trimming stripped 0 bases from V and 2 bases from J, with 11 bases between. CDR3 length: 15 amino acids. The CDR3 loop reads CSAREIAVTYNEQFF. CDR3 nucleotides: TGCAGTGCTAGAGAAATAGCGGTAACCTACAATGAGCAGTTCTTC.

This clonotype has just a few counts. DNA for the CDR3: TGTGCCAGCAGCTTAACCCGGGACTATTTATATGAGCAGTACTTC. Protein sequence: CASSLTRDYLYEQYF. The chain links TRBV7-2 to TRBJ2-5; 7 bases map to TRBD2. Losses at the gene ends were 2 bases for V and 11 bases for J; bases not matched to a gene: 14. There are 15 residues in the CDR3. Germline lookup yields CDR1 SGHTA and CDR2 FQGNSA.

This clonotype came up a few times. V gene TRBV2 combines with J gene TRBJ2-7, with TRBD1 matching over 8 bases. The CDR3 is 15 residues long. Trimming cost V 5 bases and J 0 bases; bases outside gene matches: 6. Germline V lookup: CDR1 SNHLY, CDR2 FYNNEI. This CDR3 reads CASSMDRAPSYEQYF. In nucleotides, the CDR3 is TGTGCCAGCAGTATGGACAGGGCGCCCTCCTACGAGCAGTACTTC.

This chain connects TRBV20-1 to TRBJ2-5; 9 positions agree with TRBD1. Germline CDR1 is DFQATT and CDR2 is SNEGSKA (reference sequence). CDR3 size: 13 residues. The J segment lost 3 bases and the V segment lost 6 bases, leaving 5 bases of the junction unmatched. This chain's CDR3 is CSATDRGKETQYF. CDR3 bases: TGCAGTGCAACCGACAGGGGGAAAGAGACCCAGTACTTC.

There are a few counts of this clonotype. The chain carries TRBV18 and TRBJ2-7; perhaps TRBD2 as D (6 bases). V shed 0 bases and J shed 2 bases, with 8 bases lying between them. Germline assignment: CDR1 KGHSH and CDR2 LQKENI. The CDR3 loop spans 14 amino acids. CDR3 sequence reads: CASSPPGGPYEQYF. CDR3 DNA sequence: TGTGCCAGCTCACCACCGGGAGGTCCCTACGAGCAGTACTTC.

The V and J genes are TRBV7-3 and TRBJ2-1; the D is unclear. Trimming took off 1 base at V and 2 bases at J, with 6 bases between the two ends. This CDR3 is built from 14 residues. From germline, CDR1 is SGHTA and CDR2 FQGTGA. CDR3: CASSLRPAYNEQFF. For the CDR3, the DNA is TGTGCCAGCAGCTTAAGACCAGCCTACAATGAGCAGTTCTTC.

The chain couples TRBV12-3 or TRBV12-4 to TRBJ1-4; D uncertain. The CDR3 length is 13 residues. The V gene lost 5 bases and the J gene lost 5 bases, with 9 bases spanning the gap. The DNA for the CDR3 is TGTGCCAGCAGTACAGACGGAAATGAAAAACTGTTTTTT. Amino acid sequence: CASSTDGNEKLFF.

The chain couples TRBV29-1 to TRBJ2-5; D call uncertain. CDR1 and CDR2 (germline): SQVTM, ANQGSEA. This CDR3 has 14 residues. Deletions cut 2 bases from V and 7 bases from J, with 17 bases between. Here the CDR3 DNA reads TGCAGCGTTGAAATCCTTGGACCGGAAGCGACCCAGTACTTC. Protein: CSVEILGPEATQYF.

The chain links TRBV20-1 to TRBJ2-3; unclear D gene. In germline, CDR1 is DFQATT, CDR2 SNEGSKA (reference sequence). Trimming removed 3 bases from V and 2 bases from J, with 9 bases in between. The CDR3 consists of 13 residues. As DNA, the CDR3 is TGCAGTGCTAGTAGGCGGAACACAGATACGCAGTATTTT. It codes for CSASRRNTDTQYF.

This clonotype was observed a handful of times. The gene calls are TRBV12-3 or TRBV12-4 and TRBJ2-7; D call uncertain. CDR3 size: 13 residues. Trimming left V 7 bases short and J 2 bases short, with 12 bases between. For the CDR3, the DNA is TGTGCCAGCACCTTTCGGACCGCCTACGAGCAGTACTTC. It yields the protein CASTFRTAYEQYF.

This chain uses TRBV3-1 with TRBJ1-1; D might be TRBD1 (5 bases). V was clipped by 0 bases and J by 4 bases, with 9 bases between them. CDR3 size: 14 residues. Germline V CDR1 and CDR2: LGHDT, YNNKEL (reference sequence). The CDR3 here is CASSQEGALTEAFF. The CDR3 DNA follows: TGTGCCAGCAGCCAAGAAGGGGCGCTCACTGAAGCTTTCTTT.

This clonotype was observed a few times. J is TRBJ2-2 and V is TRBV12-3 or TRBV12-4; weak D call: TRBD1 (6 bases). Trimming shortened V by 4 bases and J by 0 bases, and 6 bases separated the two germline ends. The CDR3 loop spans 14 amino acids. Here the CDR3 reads CASSYRANTGELFF. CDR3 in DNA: TGTGCCAGCAGTTACAGGGCGAACACCGGGGAGCTGTTTTTT.

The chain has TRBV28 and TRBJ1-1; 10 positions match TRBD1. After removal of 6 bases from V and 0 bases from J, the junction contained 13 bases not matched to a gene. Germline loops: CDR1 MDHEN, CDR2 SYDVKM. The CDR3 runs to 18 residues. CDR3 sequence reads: CASRADRGQALMNTEAFF. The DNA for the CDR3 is TGTGCCAGCAGGGCAGACAGGGGGCAGGCGCTCATGAACACTGAAGCTTTCTTT.

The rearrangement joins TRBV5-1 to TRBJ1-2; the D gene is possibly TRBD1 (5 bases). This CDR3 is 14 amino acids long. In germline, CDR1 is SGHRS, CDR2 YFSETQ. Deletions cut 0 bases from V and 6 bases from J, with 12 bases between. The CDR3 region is CASSLESSGNGYTF. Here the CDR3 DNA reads TGCGCCAGCAGCTTGGAATCCTCAGGGAATGGCTACACCTTC.

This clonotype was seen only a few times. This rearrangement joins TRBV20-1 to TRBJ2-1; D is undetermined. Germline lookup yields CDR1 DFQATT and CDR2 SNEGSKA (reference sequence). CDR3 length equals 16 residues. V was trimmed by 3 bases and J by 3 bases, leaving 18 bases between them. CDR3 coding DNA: TGCAGTGCTAGGGGCTCCCAAGCCCCCATCTACAATGAGCAGTTCTTC. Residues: CSARGSQAPIYNEQFF.

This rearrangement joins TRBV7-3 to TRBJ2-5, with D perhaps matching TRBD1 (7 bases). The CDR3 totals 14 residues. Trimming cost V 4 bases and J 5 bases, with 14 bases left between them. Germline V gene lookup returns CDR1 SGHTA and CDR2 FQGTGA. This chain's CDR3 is CASSSQGGRETQYF. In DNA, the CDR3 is TGTGCCAGCAGCTCCCAGGGGGGCCGGGAGACCCAGTACTTC.

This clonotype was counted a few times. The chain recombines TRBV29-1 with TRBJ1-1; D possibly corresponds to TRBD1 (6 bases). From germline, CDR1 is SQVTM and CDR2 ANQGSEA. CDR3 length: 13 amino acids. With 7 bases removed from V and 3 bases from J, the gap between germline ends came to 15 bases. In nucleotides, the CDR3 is TGCAGCGGGGGGGCCCGCGCGGACACTGAAGCTTTCTTT. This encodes CSGGARADTEAFF. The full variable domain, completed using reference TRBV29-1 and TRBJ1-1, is SAVISQKPSRDICQRGTSLTIQCQVDSQVTMMFWYRQQPGQSLTLIATANQGSEATYESGFVIDKFPISRPNLTFSTLTVSNMSPEDSSIYLCSGGARADTEAFFGQGTRLTVV.

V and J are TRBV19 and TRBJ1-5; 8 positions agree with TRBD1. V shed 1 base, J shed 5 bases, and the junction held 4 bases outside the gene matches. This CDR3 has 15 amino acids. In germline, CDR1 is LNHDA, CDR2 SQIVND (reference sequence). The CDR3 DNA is TGTGCCAGTAGTATAGTACCAGGGGGCGATCAGCCCCAGCATTTT. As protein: CASSIVPGGDQPQHF.

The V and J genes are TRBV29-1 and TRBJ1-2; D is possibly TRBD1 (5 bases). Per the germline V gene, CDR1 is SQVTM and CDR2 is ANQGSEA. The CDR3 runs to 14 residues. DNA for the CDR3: TGCGCGCTACCGCCCGGGACTTACAACTATGGCTACACCTTC. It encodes CALPPGTYNYGYTF.

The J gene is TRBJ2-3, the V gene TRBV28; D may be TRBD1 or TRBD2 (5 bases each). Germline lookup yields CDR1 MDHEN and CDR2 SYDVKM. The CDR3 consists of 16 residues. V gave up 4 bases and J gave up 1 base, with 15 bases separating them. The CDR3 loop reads CASSSEPGRRTDTQYF. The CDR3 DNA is TGTGCCAGCAGTTCTGAACCGGGACGCCGCACAGATACGCAGTATTTT.

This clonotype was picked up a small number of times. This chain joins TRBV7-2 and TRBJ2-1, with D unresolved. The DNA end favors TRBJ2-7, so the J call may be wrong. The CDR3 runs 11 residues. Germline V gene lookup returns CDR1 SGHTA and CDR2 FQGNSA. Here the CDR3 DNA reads TGTGCCAGCAGCGAAGAAAACGAGCAGTACTTC. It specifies CASSEENEQYF.

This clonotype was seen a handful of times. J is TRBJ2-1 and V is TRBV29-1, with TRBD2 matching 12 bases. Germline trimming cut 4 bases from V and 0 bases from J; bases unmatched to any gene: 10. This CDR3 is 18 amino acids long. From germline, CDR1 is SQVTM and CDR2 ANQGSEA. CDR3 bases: TGCAGCGTTGCCTGGACTAGCGGGACCTCCAGCTCCTACAATGAGCAGTTCTTC. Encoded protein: CSVAWTSGTSSSYNEQFF.

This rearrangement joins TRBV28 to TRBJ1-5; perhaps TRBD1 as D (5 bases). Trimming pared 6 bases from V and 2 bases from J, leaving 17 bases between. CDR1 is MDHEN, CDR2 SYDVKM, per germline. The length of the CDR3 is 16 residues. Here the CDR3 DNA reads TGTGCCAGCAGCACCCTGGGGCAAACGGGCAATCAGCCCCAGCATTTT. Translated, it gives CASSTLGQTGNQPQHF.

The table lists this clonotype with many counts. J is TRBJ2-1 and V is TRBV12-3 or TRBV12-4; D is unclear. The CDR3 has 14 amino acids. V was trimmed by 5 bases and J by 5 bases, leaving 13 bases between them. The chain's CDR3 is CASSAVTVHNEQFF. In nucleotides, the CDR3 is TGTGCCAGCAGTGCCGTCACAGTCCACAATGAGCAGTTCTTC.

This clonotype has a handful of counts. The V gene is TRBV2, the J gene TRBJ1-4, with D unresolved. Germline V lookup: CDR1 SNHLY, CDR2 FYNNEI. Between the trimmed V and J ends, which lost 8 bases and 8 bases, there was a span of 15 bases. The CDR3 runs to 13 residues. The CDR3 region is CASEAYHGEKLFF. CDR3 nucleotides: TGTGCCAGCGAGGCCTACCACGGGGAAAAACTGTTTTTT.

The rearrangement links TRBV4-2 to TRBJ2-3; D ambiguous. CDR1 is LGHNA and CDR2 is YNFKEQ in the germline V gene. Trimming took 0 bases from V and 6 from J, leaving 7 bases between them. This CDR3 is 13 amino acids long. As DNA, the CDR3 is TGTGCCAGCAGCCAAGATGTGAAGGATACGCAGTATTTT. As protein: CASSQDVKDTQYF.

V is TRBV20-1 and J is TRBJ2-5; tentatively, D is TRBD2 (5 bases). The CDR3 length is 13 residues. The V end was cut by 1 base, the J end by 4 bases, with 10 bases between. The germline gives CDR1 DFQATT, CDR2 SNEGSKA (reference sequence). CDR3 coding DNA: TGCAGTGCTAGAGGAGGGCTCCGAGAGACCCAGTACTTC. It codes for CSARGGLRETQYF.

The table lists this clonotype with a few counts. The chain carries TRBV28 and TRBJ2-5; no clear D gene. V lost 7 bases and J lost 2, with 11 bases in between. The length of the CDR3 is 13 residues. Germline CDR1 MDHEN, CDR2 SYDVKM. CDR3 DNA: TGTGCCAGCAATGGGTCTGAACAAGAGACCCAGTACTTC. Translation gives CASNGSEQETQYF.